These 10 T cell receptor beta chains were all obtained from the same sample, sequenced in a study of blood T cells in healthy people across ages (dated by TCRdb to 2014 to 2015). The library was obtained by 5' RACE. Sequencing relied on an Illumina HiSeq 2500. A second about 6 to 11 cycle PCR used a sample-barcoded 5' primer and a J-beta primer mix. TCRdb passed the public sequencing reads through fastp at Q25 and MiXCR, retaining productive beta sequences. Each entry is one CDR3 protein sequence, shown with its most common DNA and genes. For this sample there are 1.5 million to 2 million distinct CDR3 sequences; roughly 30% appear just once. The ten largest clones represent roughly 8.2% of the sample. The sample consisted of blood. These receptors were collected from a woman younger than 45 in good health.

This clonotype was detected only a few times. The chain employs TRBV20-1 and TRBJ2-3, with D maybe TRBD2 (5 bases). Between the trimmed V and J ends, which lost 6 bases and 1 base, there was a span of 11 bases. The V gene's germline CDR1 is DFQATT and CDR2 SNEGSKA (reference sequence). The length of the CDR3 is 13 residues. The CDR3 DNA reads TGCAGTGCCGAACGAGCGGGCACAGATACGCAGTATTTT. This sequence encodes CSAERAGTDTQYF.

This clonotype was found a few times. The chain joins TRBV7-9 to TRBJ1-1, with no clear D. The CDR3 spans 13 residues. The V gene lost 3 bases and the J gene lost 4 bases, with 9 bases spanning the gap. Germline V lookup: CDR1 SEHNR, CDR2 FQNEAQ (reference sequence). This chain's CDR3 is CASSLEWGTEAFF. The CDR3 DNA is TGTGCCAGCAGCTTGGAGTGGGGCACTGAAGCTTTCTTT.

This clonotype was recorded a few times. The chain carries TRBV6-5 and TRBJ1-1; no firm D call. In germline, CDR1 is MNHEY, CDR2 SVGAGI. There are 14 residues in the CDR3. V was trimmed by 0 bases and J by 5 bases, leaving 10 bases between them. CDR3 bases: TGTGCCAGCAGTTACTCAACTGAGTGGACTGAAGCTTTCTTT. Translated: CASSYSTEWTEAFF.

This clonotype was counted a single time. A single base separates this from a much larger clone, so it may be a read error. V usage is TRBV4-3 and J usage is TRBJ2-7, with 7 bases matching TRBD2. V was clipped by 0 bases and J by 6 bases; unmatched bases: 5. The CDR3 consists of 14 residues. Germline V gene lookup returns CDR1 LGHNA and CDR2 YSLEER. CDR3 DNA sequence: TGCGCCAGCAGCCAAGATGGGAGGGCTCGCGAGCAGTACTTC. It specifies CASSQDGRAREQYF.

This clonotype was counted a few times. CDR3 in amino acids: CASSPGLYTGELFF. The CDR3 DNA sequence: TGTGCCAGCAGCCCCGGACTATACACCGGGGAGCTGTTTTTT. V is TRBV12-3 or TRBV12-4 and J is TRBJ2-2; D is perhaps TRBD2 (6 bases). V dropped 6 bases and J dropped 3 bases, with 11 bases sitting between them. There are 14 residues in the CDR3.

This clonotype was seen ten or more times. J is TRBJ2-3 and V is TRBV5-1; D possibly uses TRBD1 or TRBD2 (5 bases each). CDR3 length: 16 amino acids. Germline V lookup: CDR1 SGHRS, CDR2 YFSETQ. Trimming stripped 4 bases from V and 0 bases from J, with 15 bases between. The CDR3 loop is CASSRGGEGSTDTQYF. In DNA form, the CDR3 reads TGCGCCAGCAGCCGTGGAGGTGAGGGGAGCACAGATACGCAGTATTTT.

To note about this clonotype: This may come from a read error, since a much larger clone is one base off. The CDR3 coding sequence is TGTGCCAGCAGCCAACCCCGGGAAAGTACGCGGTATTTT. It encodes CASSQPRESTRYF. The gene calls are TRBV4-2 and TRBJ2-3, with D perhaps matching TRBD2 (5 bases). Per the germline V gene, CDR1 is LGHNA and CDR2 is YNFKEQ. CDR3 length equals 13 residues.

The chain couples TRBV7-2 to TRBJ2-3; unclear D gene. This CDR3 is built from 13 residues. Germline CDR1 is SGHTA and CDR2 is FQGNSA. V was shortened by 2 bases and J by 6 bases, with 9 bases between the two germline ends. CDR3 protein: CASSLTLRDTQYF. CDR3 in DNA: TGTGCCAGCAGCTTAACTTTACGGGATACGCAGTATTTT. Together with reference TRBV7-2 and TRBJ2-3, the CDR3 gives the full variable domain: GAGVSQSPSNKVTEKGKDVELRCDPISGHTALYWYRQSLGQGLEFLIYFQGNSAPDKSGLPSDRFSAERTGGSVSTLTIQRTQQEDSAVYLCASSLTLRDTQYFGPGTRLTVL.

This clonotype showed up just a few times. The chain combines TRBV4-1 with TRBJ2-1; weak D call: TRBD2 (6 bases). From germline, CDR1 is MGHRA and CDR2 YSYEKL. The CDR3 length is 16 residues. With 3 bases removed from V and 4 bases from J, the gap between germline ends came to 16 bases. CDR3 residues: CASSHAALGGYNEQFF. In nucleotides, the CDR3 is TGCGCCAGCAGCCACGCCGCTTTGGGAGGTTACAATGAGCAGTTCTTC.

This clonotype appeared many times. This chain connects TRBV4-1 to TRBJ2-7, with 10 bases matching TRBD1. Germline V gene lookup returns CDR1 MGHRA and CDR2 YSYEKL. Trimming removed 4 bases from V and 4 bases from J; junction bases left unmatched: 4. This CDR3 comprises 14 residues. The DNA of the CDR3 is TGCGCCAGCAGCCGGGGACAGGGGCAATACGAGCAGTACTTC. This encodes CASSRGQGQYEQYF.